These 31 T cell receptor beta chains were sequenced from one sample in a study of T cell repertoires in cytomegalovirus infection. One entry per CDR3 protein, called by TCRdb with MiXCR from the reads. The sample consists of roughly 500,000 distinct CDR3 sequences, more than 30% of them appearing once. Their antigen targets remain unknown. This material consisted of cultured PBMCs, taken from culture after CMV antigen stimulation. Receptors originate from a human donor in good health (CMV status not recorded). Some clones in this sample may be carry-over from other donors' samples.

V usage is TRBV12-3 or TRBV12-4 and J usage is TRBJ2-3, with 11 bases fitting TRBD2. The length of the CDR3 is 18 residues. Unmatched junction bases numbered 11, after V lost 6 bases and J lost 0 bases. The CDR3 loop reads CASSPGTSGYTSTDTQYF. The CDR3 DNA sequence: TGTGCCAGCAGCCCCGGGACTAGCGGATATACTAGCACAGATACGCAGTATTTT.

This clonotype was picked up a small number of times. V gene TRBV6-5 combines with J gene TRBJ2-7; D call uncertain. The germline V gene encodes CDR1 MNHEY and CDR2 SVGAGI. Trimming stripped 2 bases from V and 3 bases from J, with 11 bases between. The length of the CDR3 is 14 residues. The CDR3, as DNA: TGTGCCAGCAGTTACGCCGACATCGACTACGAGCAGTACTTC. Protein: CASSYADIDYEQYF.

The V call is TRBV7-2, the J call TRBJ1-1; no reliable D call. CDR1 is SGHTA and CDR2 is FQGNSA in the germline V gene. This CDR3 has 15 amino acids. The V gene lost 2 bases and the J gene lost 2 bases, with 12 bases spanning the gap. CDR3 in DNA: TGTGCCAGCAGCTTAAGGCCATCAGATAACACTGAAGCTTTCTTT. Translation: CASSLRPSDNTEAFF. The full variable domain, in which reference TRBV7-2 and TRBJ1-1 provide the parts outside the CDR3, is GAGVSQSPSNKVTEKGKDVELRCDPISGHTALYWYRQSLGQGLEFLIYFQGNSAPDKSGLPSDRFSAERTGGSVSTLTIQRTQQEDSAVYLCASSLRPSDNTEAFFGQGTRLTVV.

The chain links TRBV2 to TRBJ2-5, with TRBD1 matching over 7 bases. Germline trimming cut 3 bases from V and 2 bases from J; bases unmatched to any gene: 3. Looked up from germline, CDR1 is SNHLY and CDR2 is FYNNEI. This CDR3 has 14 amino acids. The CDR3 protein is CASSEQGVQETQYF. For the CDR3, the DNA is TGTGCCAGCAGTGAGCAGGGGGTGCAAGAGACCCAGTACTTC.

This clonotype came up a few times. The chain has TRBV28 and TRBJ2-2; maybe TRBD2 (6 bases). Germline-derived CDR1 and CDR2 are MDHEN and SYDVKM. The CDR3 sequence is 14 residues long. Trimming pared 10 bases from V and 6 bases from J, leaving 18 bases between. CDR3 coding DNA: TGTGCCACCCGGGACTCCCAATGGGCCGGGGAGCTGTTTTTT. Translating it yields CATRDSQWAGELFF.

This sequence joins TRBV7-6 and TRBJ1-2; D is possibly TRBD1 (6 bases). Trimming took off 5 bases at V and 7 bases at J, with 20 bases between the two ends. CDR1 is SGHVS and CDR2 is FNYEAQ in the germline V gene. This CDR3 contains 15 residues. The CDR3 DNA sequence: TGTGCCAGCAGCCGAGATTACAGGGCTCTGGCTGGCTACACCTTC. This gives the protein CASSRDYRALAGYTF.

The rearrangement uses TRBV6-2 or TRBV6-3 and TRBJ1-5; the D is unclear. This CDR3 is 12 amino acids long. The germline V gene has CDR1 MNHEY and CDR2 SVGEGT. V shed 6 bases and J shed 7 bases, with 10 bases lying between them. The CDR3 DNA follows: TGTGCCAGCAGCCCCTTTAACCAGCCCCAGCATTTT. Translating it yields CASSPFNQPQHF.

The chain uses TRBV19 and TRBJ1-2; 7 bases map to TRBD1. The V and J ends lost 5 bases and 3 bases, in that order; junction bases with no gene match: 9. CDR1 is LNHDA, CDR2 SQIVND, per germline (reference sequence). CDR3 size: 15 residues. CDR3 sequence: CASSLPGTEYYGYTF. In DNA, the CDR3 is TGTGCCAGTAGTCTACCCGGGACAGAATACTATGGCTACACCTTC. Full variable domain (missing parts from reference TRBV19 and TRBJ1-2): DGGITQSPKYLFRKEGQNVTLSCEQNLNHDAMYWYRQDPGQGLRLIYYSQIVNDFQKGDIAEGYSVSREKKESFPLTVTSAQKNPTAFYLCASSLPGTEYYGYTFGSGTRLTVV.

The CDR3 reads CASRTRTGSTGELFF. The CDR3 DNA is TGTGCCAGCAGGACCCGGACAGGGTCCACCGGGGAGCTGTTTTTT. The V call is TRBV6-2 or TRBV6-3, the J call TRBJ2-2; 8 nucleotides line up with TRBD1. CDR3 length equals 15 residues. J lost 4 bases, V lost 6 bases, and 7 bases had no gene match. CDR1 is MNHEY and CDR2 is SVGEGT in the germline V gene.

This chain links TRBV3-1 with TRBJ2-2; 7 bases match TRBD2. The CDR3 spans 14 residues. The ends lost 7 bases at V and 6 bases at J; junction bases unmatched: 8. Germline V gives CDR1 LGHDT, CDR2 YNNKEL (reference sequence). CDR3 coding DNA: TGTGCCAGCACCGGACTAGGTCTGTCCGGGGAGCTGTTTTTT. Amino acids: CASTGLGLSGELFF.

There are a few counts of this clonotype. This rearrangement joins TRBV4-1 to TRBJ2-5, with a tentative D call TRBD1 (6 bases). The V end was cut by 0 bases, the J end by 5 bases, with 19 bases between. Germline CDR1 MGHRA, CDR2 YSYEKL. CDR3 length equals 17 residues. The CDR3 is CASSQETVRGVSETQYF. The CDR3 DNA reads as TGCGCCAGCAGCCAAGAAACGGTCAGGGGCGTTTCGGAGACCCAGTACTTC.

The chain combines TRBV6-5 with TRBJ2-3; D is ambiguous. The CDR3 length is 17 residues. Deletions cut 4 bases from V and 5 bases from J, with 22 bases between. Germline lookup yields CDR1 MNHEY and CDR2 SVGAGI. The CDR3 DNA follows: TGTGCCAGCAGTTCTACATCCTTCGATCAAGGCCAAGATACGCAGTATTTT. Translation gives CASSSTSFDQGQDTQYF.

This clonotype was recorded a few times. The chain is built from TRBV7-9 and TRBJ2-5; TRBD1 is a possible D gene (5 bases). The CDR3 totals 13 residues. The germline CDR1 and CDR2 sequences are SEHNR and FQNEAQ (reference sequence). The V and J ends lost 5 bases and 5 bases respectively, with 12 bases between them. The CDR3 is CASSVRVEETQYF. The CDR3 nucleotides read TGTGCCAGCAGCGTCAGGGTTGAGGAGACCCAGTACTTC.

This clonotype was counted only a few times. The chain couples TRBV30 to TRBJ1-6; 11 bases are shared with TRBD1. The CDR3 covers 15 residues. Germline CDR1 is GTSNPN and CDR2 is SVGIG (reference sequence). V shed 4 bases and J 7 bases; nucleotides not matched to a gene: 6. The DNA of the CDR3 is TGTGCCTGGACCGGGACAGGGGGTTGGAATTCACCCCTCCACTTT. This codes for CAWTGTGGWNSPLHF.

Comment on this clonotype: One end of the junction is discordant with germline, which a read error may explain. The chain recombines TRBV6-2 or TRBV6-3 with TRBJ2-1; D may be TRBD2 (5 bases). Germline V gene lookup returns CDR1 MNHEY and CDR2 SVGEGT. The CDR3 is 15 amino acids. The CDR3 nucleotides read TGTGCCAGCAGTTACCCGGTGGAGGTCTACTATGAGCAGTTCTTC. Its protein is CASSYPVEVYYEQFF.

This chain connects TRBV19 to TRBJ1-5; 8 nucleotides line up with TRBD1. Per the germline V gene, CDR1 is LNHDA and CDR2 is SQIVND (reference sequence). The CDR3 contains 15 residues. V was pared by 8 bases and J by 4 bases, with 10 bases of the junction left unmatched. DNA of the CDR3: TGTGCCAGTCGTGACCGACAGGGGCCGAATCAGCCCCAGCATTTT. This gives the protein CASRDRQGPNQPQHF.

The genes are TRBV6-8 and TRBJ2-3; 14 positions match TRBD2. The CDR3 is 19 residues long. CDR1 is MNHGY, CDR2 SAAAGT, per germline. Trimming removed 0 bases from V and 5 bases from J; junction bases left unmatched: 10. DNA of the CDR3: TGTGCCAGCAGTTACTCGGGACAGGGACTAGCGGGAGTGATAGATACGCAGTATTTT. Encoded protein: CASSYSGQGLAGVIDTQYF.

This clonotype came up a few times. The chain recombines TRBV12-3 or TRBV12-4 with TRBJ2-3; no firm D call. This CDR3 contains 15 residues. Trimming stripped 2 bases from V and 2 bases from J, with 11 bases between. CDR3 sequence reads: CASSLSRSYTDTQYF. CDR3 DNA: TGTGCCAGCAGTTTAAGTCGATCTTACACAGATACGCAGTATTTT.

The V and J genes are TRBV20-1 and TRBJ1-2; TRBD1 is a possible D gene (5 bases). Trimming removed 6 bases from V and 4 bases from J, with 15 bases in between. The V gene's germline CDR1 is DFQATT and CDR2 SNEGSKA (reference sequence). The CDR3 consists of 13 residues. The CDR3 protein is CSASSGGVYGYTF. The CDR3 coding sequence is TGCAGTGCCAGCTCGGGGGGGGTCTATGGCTACACCTTC.

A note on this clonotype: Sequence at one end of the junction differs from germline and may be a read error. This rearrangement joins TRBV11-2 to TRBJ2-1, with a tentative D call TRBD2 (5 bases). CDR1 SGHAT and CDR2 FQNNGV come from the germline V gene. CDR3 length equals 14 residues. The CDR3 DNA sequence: TGTGCTAGCAGCCTAAGGTTCGGGGAAAATGAGCAGTTCTTC. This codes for CASSLRFGENEQFF.

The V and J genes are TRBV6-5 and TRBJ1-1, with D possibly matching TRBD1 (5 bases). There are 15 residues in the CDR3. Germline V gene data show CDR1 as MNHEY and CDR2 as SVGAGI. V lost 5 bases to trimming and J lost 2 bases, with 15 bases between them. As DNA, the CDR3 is TGTGCCAGCAGTCCACTCGGGACGAAAAACACTGAAGCTTTCTTT. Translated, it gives CASSPLGTKNTEAFF.

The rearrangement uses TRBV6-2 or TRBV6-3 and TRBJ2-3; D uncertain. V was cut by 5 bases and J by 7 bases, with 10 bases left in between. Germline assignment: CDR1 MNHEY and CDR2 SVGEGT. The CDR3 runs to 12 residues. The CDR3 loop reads CASSKGINTQYF. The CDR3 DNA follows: TGTGCCAGCAGTAAAGGAATCAATACGCAGTATTTT.

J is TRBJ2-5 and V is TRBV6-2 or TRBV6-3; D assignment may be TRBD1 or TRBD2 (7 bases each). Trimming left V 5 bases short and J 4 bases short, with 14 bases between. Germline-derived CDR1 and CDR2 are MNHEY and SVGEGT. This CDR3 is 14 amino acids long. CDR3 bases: TGTGCCAGCAGTCGACAGGGAGGGGCAGAGACCCAGTACTTC. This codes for CASSRQGGAETQYF.

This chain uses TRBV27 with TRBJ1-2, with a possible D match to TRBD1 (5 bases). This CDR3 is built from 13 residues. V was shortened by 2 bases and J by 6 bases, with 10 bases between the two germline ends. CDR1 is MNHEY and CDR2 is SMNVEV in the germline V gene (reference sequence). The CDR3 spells CASSLMGGHGYTF. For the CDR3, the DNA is TGTGCCAGCAGTTTAATGGGGGGACATGGCTACACCTTC.

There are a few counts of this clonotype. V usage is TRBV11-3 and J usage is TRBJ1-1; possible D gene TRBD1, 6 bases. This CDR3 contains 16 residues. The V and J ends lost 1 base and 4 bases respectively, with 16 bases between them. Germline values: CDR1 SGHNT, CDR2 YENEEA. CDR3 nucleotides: TGTGCCAGCAGCTTAGGCGGGGGGCCCTTAAGCACTGAAGCTTTCTTT. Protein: CASSLGGGPLSTEAFF.

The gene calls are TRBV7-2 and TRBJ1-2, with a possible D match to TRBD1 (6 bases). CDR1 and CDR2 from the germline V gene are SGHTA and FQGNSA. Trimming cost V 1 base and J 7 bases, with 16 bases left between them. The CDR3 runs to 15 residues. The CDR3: CASSLGGAGGSGYTF. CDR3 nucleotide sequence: TGTGCCAGCAGCTTAGGGGGGGCAGGAGGGTCTGGCTACACCTTC.

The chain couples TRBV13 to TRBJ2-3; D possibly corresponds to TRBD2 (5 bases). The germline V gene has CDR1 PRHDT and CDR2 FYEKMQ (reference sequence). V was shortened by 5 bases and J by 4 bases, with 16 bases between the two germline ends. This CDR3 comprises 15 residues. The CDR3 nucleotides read TGTGCCAGCAGCCCGGGGATGCATGTTGCAGATACGCAGTATTTT. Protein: CASSPGMHVADTQYF.

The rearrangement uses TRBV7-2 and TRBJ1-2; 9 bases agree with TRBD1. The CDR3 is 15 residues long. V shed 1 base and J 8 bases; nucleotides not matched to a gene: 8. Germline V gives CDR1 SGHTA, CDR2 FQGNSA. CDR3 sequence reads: CASSLGGTGTMGYTF. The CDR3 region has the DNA TGTGCCAGCAGCTTAGGGGGGACAGGGACGATGGGCTACACCTTC.

The CDR3 protein is CASSPARLGYGYTF. In nucleotides, the CDR3 is TGTGCCAGCAGCCCCGCTCGGCTCGGGTATGGCTACACCTTC. The chain couples TRBV7-2 to TRBJ1-2, with D unresolved. Germline V gene lookup returns CDR1 SGHTA and CDR2 FQGNSA. The CDR3 totals 14 residues. V dropped 5 bases and J dropped 5 bases, with 15 bases sitting between them.

Written as DNA, the CDR3 is TGCAGCGGGACTAGCGATCCTTACAATGAGCAGTTCTTC. The encoded protein is CSGTSDPYNEQFF. The V call is TRBV29-1, the J call TRBJ2-1; 9 bases agree with TRBD2. The J segment lost 4 bases and the V segment lost 7 bases, leaving 5 bases of the junction unmatched. From germline, CDR1 is SQVTM and CDR2 ANQGSEA. This CDR3 comprises 13 residues.

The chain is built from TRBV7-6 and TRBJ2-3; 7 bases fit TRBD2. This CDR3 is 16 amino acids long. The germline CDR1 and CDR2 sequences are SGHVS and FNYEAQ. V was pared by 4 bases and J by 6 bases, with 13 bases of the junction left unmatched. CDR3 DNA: TGTGCCAGCAGCTCCAGGCTAGCGGCCACAAGGGATACGCAGTATTTT. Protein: CASSSRLAATRDTQYF.